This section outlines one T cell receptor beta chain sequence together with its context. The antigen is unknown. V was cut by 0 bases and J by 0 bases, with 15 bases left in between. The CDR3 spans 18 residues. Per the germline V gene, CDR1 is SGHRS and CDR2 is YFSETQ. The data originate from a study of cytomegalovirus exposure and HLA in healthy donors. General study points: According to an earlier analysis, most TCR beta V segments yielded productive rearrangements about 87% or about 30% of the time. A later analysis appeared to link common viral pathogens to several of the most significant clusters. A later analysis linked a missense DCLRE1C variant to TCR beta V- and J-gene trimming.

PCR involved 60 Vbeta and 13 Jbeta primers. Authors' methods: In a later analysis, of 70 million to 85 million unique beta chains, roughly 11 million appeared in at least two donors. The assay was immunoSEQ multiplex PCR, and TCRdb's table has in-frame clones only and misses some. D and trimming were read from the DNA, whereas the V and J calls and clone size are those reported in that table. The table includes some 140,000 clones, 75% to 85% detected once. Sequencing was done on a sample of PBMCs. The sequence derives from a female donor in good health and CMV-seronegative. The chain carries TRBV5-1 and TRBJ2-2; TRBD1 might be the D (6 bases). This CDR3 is CASSLAAGDPTNTGELFF. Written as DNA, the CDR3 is TGCGCCAGCAGCTTGGCGGCAGGGGACCCCACGAACACCGGGGAGCTGTTTTTT. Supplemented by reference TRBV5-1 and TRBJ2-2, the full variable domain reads KAGVTQTPRYLIKTRGQQVTLSCSPISGHRSVSWYQQTPGQGLQFLFEYFSETQRNKGNFPGRFSGRQFSNSRSEMNVSTLELGDSALYLCASSLAAGDPTNTGELFFGEGSRLTVL.